The 8 T cell receptor beta chains listed next were all sequenced from one sample in a study of blood T cell repertoires in COVID-19. Data came from immunoSEQ multiplex PCR; TCRdb stores just in-frame clones and leaves some out. The data contain under 200,000 clones, roughly 86% of them singletons. What was sequenced was peripheral blood. The receptors originated from a man aged 45 to 65 with active or convalescent COVID-19.

V is TRBV4-2 and J is TRBJ1-3; D might be TRBD1 (5 bases). The ends were cut back, 5 bases at V and 3 bases at J, with 17 bases in the middle. The CDR3 runs to 16 residues. Germline V CDR1 and CDR2: LGHNA, YNFKEQ. The CDR3 bases are TGTGCCAGCAGCACCTGGCTCAGGGAGGGTGGAAACACCATATATTTT. Translation: CASSTWLREGGNTIYF.

This clone has just a few counts. The chain links TRBV15 to TRBJ2-1, with 7 bases fitting TRBD1. V lost 2 bases to trimming and J lost 6 bases; unmatched junction nucleotides: 4. CDR1 and CDR2 from the germline V gene are LNHNV and YYDKDF (reference sequence). CDR3 length equals 14 residues. The CDR3 is CATSRTTGINEQFF. The CDR3 nucleotides read TGTGCCACCAGCAGAACGACAGGGATCAATGAGCAGTTCTTC.

The chain uses TRBV6-5 and TRBJ1-2, with D hard to call. Per germline, CDR1 MNHEY and CDR2 SVGAGI. CDR3 length: 13 residues. The V and J ends lost 6 bases and 6 bases respectively, with 14 bases between them. CDR3 sequence reads: CASRPSPADGYTF. CDR3 nucleotides: TGTGCCAGCAGACCCTCTCCCGCGGATGGCTACACCTTC.

The rearrangement links TRBV7-2 to TRBJ1-1, with D uncertain. V was shortened by 3 bases and J by 4 bases, with 18 bases between the two germline ends. The CDR3 sequence is 16 residues long. Per the germline V gene, CDR1 is SGHTA and CDR2 is FQGNSA. The CDR3 loop reads CASSFLGGGSGTEAFF. The CDR3 DNA is TGTGCCAGCAGCTTCCTGGGTGGTGGAAGCGGCACTGAAGCTTTCTTT.

The genes are TRBV18 and TRBJ2-3; 11 bases line up with TRBD2. The CDR3 contains 15 residues. Germline values: CDR1 KGHSH, CDR2 LQKENI. The junction had 5 bases not matched to a gene; V was cut back by 4 bases and J by 5 bases. DNA of the CDR3: TGTGCCAGCTCACAACTAGCGGGAGATAGAGATACGCAGTATTTT. Amino acid sequence: CASSQLAGDRDTQYF.

This clone showed up just a few times. The rearrangement joins TRBV6-5 to TRBJ1-5; D possibly corresponds to TRBD1 (5 bases). The germline V gene has CDR1 MNHEY and CDR2 SVGAGI. The CDR3 runs 14 residues. V lost 4 bases to trimming and J lost 11 bases, with 18 bases between them. The CDR3 DNA follows: TGTGCCAGCAGTTTCGGCCAAGTCCTCAGGGCCCAGCATTTT. Amino acid sequence: CASSFGQVLRAQHF.

The chain recombines TRBV2 with TRBJ1-1; no firm D call. This CDR3 contains 12 residues. The V and J ends lost 6 bases and 4 bases respectively, with 9 bases between them. The germline V gene has CDR1 SNHLY and CDR2 FYNNEI. As DNA, the CDR3 is TGTGCCAGCAGACTGACGGGCACTGAAGCTTTCTTT. Residues: CASRLTGTEAFF.

This clone appeared a few times. This sequence joins TRBV6-1 and TRBJ2-7; 7 bases map to TRBD2. Germline V gives CDR1 MNHNS, CDR2 SASEGT. The CDR3 consists of 15 residues. After removal of 1 base from V and 4 bases from J, the junction contained 7 bases not matched to a gene. Here the CDR3 DNA reads TGTGCCAGCAGTGAAGATACGGGGGGAGGATACGAGCAGTACTTC. It specifies CASSEDTGGGYEQYF.